Below, 16 T cell receptor beta chains from the same sample are listed, as sequenced in a study of Ad26.COV2.S vaccination and SARS-CoV-2 variants. Treatment noted: 19 received Ad26.COV2.S at low or high dose, single or two shots; about 5 received placebo; per-sample allocation not given. Sampling occurred on day 63 after the first vaccine or placebo injection. Clones were sequenced by immunoSEQ multiplex PCR, and TCRdb holds only the in-frame ones, with some missing. The sample records about 350,000 clones, around 89% being singletons. The sample here was peripheral blood, taken in a trial of Ad26.COV2.S vaccine versus placebo. The receptors were sampled from a person aged 18-60 years who received the Ad26.COV2.S COVID-19 vaccine or a placebo.

The gene calls are TRBV2 and TRBJ1-1; D gene ambiguous. CDR3 length: 14 residues. Between the trimmed V and J ends, which lost 11 bases and 1 base, there was a span of 17 bases. CDR1 and CDR2 from the germline V gene are SNHLY and FYNNEI. The CDR3 sequence: CARRRTAGNTEAFF. The DNA for the CDR3 is TGTGCCCGTCGGAGGACGGCGGGGAACACTGAAGCTTTCTTT.

The table lists this clone with a count of one. This chain joins TRBV6-5 and TRBJ2-7; tentatively, D is TRBD1 (6 bases). The germline V gene has CDR1 MNHEY and CDR2 SVGAGI. Trimming removed 5 bases from V and 1 base from J, with 9 bases in between. This CDR3 contains 13 residues. DNA for the CDR3: TGTGCCAGCAGTCTGGGACAATCCTACGAGCAGTACTTC. It specifies CASSLGQSYEQYF.

Here the CDR3 DNA reads TGTGCTAGTGGTTTGGTATCTGGGTCAGGGGGCTCCTACGAGCAGTACTTC. Protein product: CASGLVSGSGGSYEQYF. The chain carries TRBV12-5 and TRBJ2-7; the match to TRBD1 covers 7 bases. CDR3 length: 17 amino acids. The V segment lost 0 bases and the J segment 0 bases; nucleotides outside the gene matches: 8. Germline V CDR1 and CDR2: LGHNT, FRNRAP.

This clone turned up a few times. The chain employs TRBV15 and TRBJ1-1, with D possibly matching TRBD1 (5 bases). Trimming cost V 0 bases and J 6 bases, with 23 bases left between them. This CDR3 is built from 18 residues. The germline gives CDR1 LNHNV, CDR2 YYDKDF (reference sequence). CDR3 sequence: CATSRDGGWRGSSPEAFF. CDR3 DNA: TGTGCCACCAGCAGAGATGGGGGGTGGCGGGGCAGCTCCCCTGAAGCTTTCTTT.

V usage is TRBV27 and J usage is TRBJ1-5, with 7 bases fitting TRBD1. The germline gives CDR1 MNHEY, CDR2 SMNVEV (reference sequence). This CDR3 spans 17 amino acids. After removal of 5 bases from V and 10 bases from J, the junction contained 20 bases not matched to a gene. The CDR3 nucleotides read TGTGCCAGCAGTCCACTCCGGGACAGTTATCCCTATAATCCCCAGCATTTT. Translated, it gives CASSPLRDSYPYNPQHF.

This chain links TRBV7-9 with TRBJ2-5, with a tentative D call TRBD2 (5 bases). Trimming cost V 1 base and J 7 bases, with 19 bases left between them. CDR1 and CDR2 from the germline V gene are SEHNR and FQNEAQ (reference sequence). CDR3 length equals 16 residues. CDR3 DNA sequence: TGTGCCAGCAGCTTAGGTGGCAGCCTAGCCCGTGGGACCCAGTACTTC. Translation: CASSLGGSLARGTQYF.

Only a few counts were recorded for this clone. The genes are TRBV9 and TRBJ2-3; 7 bases fit TRBD2. V gave up 1 base and J gave up 0 bases; unmatched junction bases: 14. This CDR3 region has 19 residues. CDR1 is SGDLS and CDR2 is YYNGEE in the germline V gene. The CDR3 nucleotides are TGTGCCAGCAGCGTATGGGCTAGCGGCCTACTAGGGAGCACAGATACGCAGTATTTT. Protein sequence: CASSVWASGLLGSTDTQYF.

This rearrangement joins TRBV27 to TRBJ2-1, with D possibly being TRBD2 (6 bases). CDR3 length: 13 residues. Germline lookup yields CDR1 MNHEY and CDR2 SMNVEV (reference sequence). V lost 6 bases and J lost 5, with 11 bases in between. CDR3 in DNA: TGTGCCAGCAGGCTAGCGACAAACAATGAGCAGTTCTTC. Translation: CASRLATNNEQFF.

J is TRBJ2-3 and V is TRBV7-2; TRBD1 matches at 7 bases. The CDR3 runs 15 residues. Germline-derived CDR1 and CDR2 are SGHTA and FQGNSA. Trimming removed 2 bases from V and 1 base from J; junction bases left unmatched: 3. The CDR3 DNA sequence: TGTGCCAGCAGCTTACGGACAGGAGGCACAGATACGCAGTATTTT. Translated, it gives CASSLRTGGTDTQYF.

The chain recombines TRBV29-1 with TRBJ2-5; 8 bases agree with TRBD2. The CDR3 covers 13 residues. Germline CDR1 reads SQVTM; CDR2 reads ANQGSEA. Germline trimming cut 6 bases from V and 5 bases from J; bases unmatched to any gene: 8. The CDR3 loop is CSVAGGGLETQYF. CDR3 in DNA: TGCAGCGTCGCGGGGGGAGGGTTGGAGACCCAGTACTTC. The complete variable domain, with remaining parts taken from reference TRBV29-1 and TRBJ2-5, reads SAVISQKPSRDICQRGTSLTIQCQVDSQVTMMFWYRQQPGQSLTLIATANQGSEATYESGFVIDKFPISRPNLTFSTLTVSNMSPEDSSIYLCSVAGGGLETQYFGPGTRLLVL.

V usage is TRBV21-1 and J usage is TRBJ2-7; the table's D gene call, TRBD2, was not cross checked with the DNA. TRBV21-1 is shown as a pseudogene. This CDR3 region has 17 residues. Here the CDR3 DNA reads TGTGCCAGCGGCCCCCTCAAGACTAGTTGGTTTCTCTACGAGCAGTACTTC. Residues: CASGPLKTSWFLYEQYF.

CDR3 DNA: TGCGCCAGCTGGGCAGGGAGGGGAAACACTGAAGCTTTCTTT. Protein product: CASWAGRGNTEAFF. The chain is built from TRBV4-1 and TRBJ1-1; maybe TRBD1 (5 bases). CDR3 length: 14 amino acids. Trimming left V 8 bases short and J 2 bases short, with 15 bases between. Per germline, CDR1 MGHRA and CDR2 YSYEKL.

J is TRBJ1-3 and V is TRBV2; D unresolved. V lost 4 bases to trimming and J lost 0 bases, with 10 bases between them. Germline values: CDR1 SNHLY, CDR2 FYNNEI. The CDR3 consists of 15 residues. The CDR3 bases are TGTGCCAGCAGTGTTGGGCAGAGCTCTGGAAACACCATATATTTT. Protein product: CASSVGQSSGNTIYF.

The chain recombines TRBV10-3 with TRBJ2-3, with D maybe TRBD2 (5 bases). The CDR3 consists of 15 residues. V was cut by 3 bases and J by 1 base, with 11 bases left in between. The V gene's germline CDR1 is ENHRY and CDR2 SYGVKD. CDR3 amino acids: CAISEGGLGTDTQYF. The CDR3 region has the DNA TGTGCCATCAGTGAAGGCGGGCTTGGCACAGATACGCAGTATTTT.

The chain employs TRBV9 and TRBJ1-2; D perhaps matches TRBD1 (5 bases). Germline-derived CDR1 and CDR2 are SGDLS and YYNGEE. This CDR3 has 14 residues. The germline V and J ends were trimmed by 0 bases and 8 bases, with 14 bases remaining between them. CDR3 nucleotide sequence: TGTGCCAGCAGCGTAGGTAGGGGCGACGGGGGCTACACCTTC. Translation: CASSVGRGDGGYTF.

This chain connects TRBV4-1 to TRBJ1-5; D gene ambiguous. CDR1 MGHRA and CDR2 YSYEKL come from the germline V gene. Trimming took 0 bases from V and 6 from J, leaving 6 bases between them. There are 13 residues in the CDR3. CDR3 sequence reads: CASSQEGFQPQHF. CDR3 coding DNA: TGCGCCAGCAGCCAAGAAGGATTTCAGCCCCAGCATTTT.